The clone carrying this T cell receptor beta chain was counted a single time. Its target is unknown. The entry originates in a study of T-cell memory formation after mild COVID-19. Employing constant-segment primers, 5'RACE generated TCR alpha and TCR beta cDNA libraries bearing sample barcodes and UMIs. Using its own MiXCR run on the 5' RACE reads, TCRdb lists one record per CDR3 protein. The sample holds approximately 400,000 distinct CDR3 sequences; 24% are singletons and the top ten take about 8.7%. Broader study findings: What remained unconfirmed was the SARS-CoV-2 specificity of second-wave clones peaking on day 37.

Trimming removed 4 bases from V and 5 bases from J, with 8 bases in between. This CDR3 spans 12 amino acids. The germline CDR1 and CDR2 sequences are LGHDT and YNNKEL (reference sequence). Sequenced sample: PBMCs or a T cell subset sorted from them (not recorded which). The V and J genes are TRBV3-1 and TRBJ2-5, with no clear D. This receptor was taken from an adult woman who had mild COVID-19 (a few samples of this study predate the infection). Cell type and time point are not known. The DNA of the CDR3 is TGTGCCAGCAGCCCTGATGCGGAGACCCAGTACTTC. It codes for CASSPDAETQYF.